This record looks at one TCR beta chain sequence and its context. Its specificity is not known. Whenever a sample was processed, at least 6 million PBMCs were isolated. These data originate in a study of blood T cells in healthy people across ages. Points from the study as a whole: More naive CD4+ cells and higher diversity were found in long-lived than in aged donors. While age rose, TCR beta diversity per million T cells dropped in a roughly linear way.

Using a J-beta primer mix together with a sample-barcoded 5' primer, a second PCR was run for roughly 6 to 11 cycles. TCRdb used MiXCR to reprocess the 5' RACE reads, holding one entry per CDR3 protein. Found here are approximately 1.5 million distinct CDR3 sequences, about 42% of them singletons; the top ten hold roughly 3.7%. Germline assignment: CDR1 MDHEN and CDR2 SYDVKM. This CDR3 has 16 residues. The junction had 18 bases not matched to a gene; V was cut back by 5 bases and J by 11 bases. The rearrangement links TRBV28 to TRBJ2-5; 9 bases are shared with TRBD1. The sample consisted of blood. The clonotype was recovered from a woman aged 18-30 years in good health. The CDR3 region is CASSRLLGTGNNEQYF. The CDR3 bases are TGTGCCAGCAGTCGCTTACTAGGGACAGGGAACAATGAGCAGTACTTC.